One sample yielded the 10 T cell receptor beta chains listed below, sequenced in a study of glioma-infiltrating T cells after dendritic cell vaccination. Time point denoted: after dendritic cell vaccination, including at tumor progression/relapse. Produced via immunoSEQ multiplex PCR; TCRdb's table is partial and in-frame only. The data hold 110,000 or so clones, with about 90% observed a single time. Specimen: blood, collected after dendritic cell vaccination. The receptors were gathered from a human donor with glioblastoma.

This clone came up a few times. Other DNA sequences in the same sample also yield this CDR3. The chain recombines TRBV7-2 with TRBJ2-7, with TRBD2 matching 12 bases. The CDR3 length is 14 residues. The V segment lost 2 bases and the J segment 4 bases; nucleotides outside the gene matches: 0. The V gene's germline CDR1 is SGHTA and CDR2 FQGNSA. The chain's CDR3 is CASSLTSGRYEQYF. The CDR3, as DNA: TGTGCCAGCAGCTTAACTAGCGGGAGGTACGAGCAGTACTTC.

This chain joins TRBV27 and TRBJ2-3; 8 bases agree with TRBD2. This CDR3 has 15 residues. V lost 6 bases to trimming and J lost 1 base; unmatched junction nucleotides: 6. The germline gives CDR1 MNHEY, CDR2 SMNVEV (reference sequence). The CDR3 DNA reads as TGTGCCAGCAGCGTAGCGGGGTGGGGCACAGATACGCAGTATTTT. Translated: CASSVAGWGTDTQYF.

The chain links TRBV5-6 to TRBJ2-5, with TRBD1 matching over 9 bases. The J call is doubtful: the DNA matches TRBJ2-7 better. The CDR3 spans 19 residues. The germline gives CDR1 SGHDT, CDR2 YYEEEE. CDR3 region: CASSLDRDRVPVSSYEQYF. The CDR3 DNA reads as TGTGCCAGCAGCTTGGATCGGGACAGGGTTCCCGTGAGCTCCTACGAGCAGTACTTC.

This sequence joins TRBV19 and TRBJ2-2, with 8 positions matching TRBD2. Losses at the gene ends were 1 base for V and 0 bases for J; bases not matched to a gene: 1. The CDR3 totals 16 residues. Germline V lookup: CDR1 LNHDA, CDR2 SQIVND (reference sequence). The CDR3 DNA reads TGTGCCAGTAGTATAGTAGCGGGGACGAACACCGGGGAGCTGTTTTTT. This sequence encodes CASSIVAGTNTGELFF.

This chain links TRBV2 with TRBJ2-1; 8 bases align to TRBD2. V was pared by 10 bases and J by 9 bases, with 11 bases of the junction left unmatched. Germline V CDR1 and CDR2: SNHLY, FYNNEI. CDR3 size: 13 residues. CDR3 bases: TGTGCCATCAAGGAGCGGGGGCCGAGTGAGCAGTTCTTC. This gives the protein CAIKERGPSEQFF.

This clone is a singleton in its sample. The chain couples TRBV5-4 to TRBJ2-3, with 10 bases that match TRBD2. With V trimmed by 4 bases and J by 5 bases, 7 bases remained unmatched. CDR1 SGHNT and CDR2 YYREEE come from the germline V gene (reference sequence). The CDR3 extends over 15 amino acids. The CDR3 region has the DNA TGTGCCAGCAGCCCCAGCCTAGCGGGGGAAGATACGCAGTATTTT. Translated, it gives CASSPSLAGEDTQYF. Complete variable domain (other parts from reference TRBV5-4 and TRBJ2-3): ETGVTQSPTHLIKTRGQQVTLRCSSQSGHNTVSWYQQALGQGPQFIFQYYREEENGRGNFPPRFSGLQFPNYSSELNVNALELDDSALYLCASSPSLAGEDTQYFGPGTRLTVL.

The rearrangement joins TRBV2 to TRBJ2-7; D ambiguous. V lost 5 bases to trimming and J lost 2 bases, with 7 bases between them. This CDR3 has 12 amino acids. Germline CDR1 is SNHLY and CDR2 is FYNNEI. The CDR3 loop reads CASSLKTYEQYF. Here the CDR3 DNA reads TGTGCCAGCAGTCTAAAAACCTACGAGCAGTACTTC. The complete variable domain, with remaining parts taken from reference TRBV2 and TRBJ2-7, reads EPEVTQTPSHQVTQMGQEVILRCVPISNHLYFYWYRQILGQKVEFLVSFYNNEISEKSEIFDDQFSVERPDGSNFTLKIRSTKLEDSAMYFCASSLKTYEQYFGPGTRLTVT.

The CDR3: CASSEGASRRFF. CDR3 coding DNA: TGTGCCAGCAGTGAAGGAGCGTCTAGACGGTTCTTC. This chain connects TRBV2 to TRBJ2-1; D uncertain. Between the trimmed V and J ends, which lost 1 base and 15 bases, there was a span of 13 bases. The CDR3 contains 12 residues. The germline gives CDR1 SNHLY, CDR2 FYNNEI.

This chain joins TRBV7-8 and TRBJ2-7, with TRBD1 identical over 9 bases. Germline trimming cut 7 bases from V and 4 bases from J; bases unmatched to any gene: 11. There are 15 residues in the CDR3. Germline assignment: CDR1 SGHVS and CDR2 FQNEAQ. The CDR3 spells CASKTTGTGMYEQYF. CDR3 coding DNA: TGTGCCAGCAAGACGACCGGGACAGGGATGTACGAGCAGTACTTC.

The chain has TRBV5-6 and TRBJ2-1; 7 bases match TRBD2. V shed 0 bases, J shed 5 bases, and the junction held 11 bases outside the gene matches. The CDR3 sequence is 17 residues long. Germline CDR1 and CDR2: SGHDT and YYEEEE. CDR3 sequence reads: CASSLARASGWNNEQFF. The DNA for the CDR3 is TGTGCCAGCAGCTTGGCCAGGGCTAGCGGATGGAACAATGAGCAGTTCTTC. Full variable domain (remainder filled in from reference TRBV5-6 and TRBJ2-1): DAGVTQSPTHLIKTRGQQVTLRCSPKSGHDTVSWYQQALGQGPQFIFQYYEEEERQRGNFPDRFSGHQFPNYSSELNVNALLLGDSALYLCASSLARASGWNNEQFFGPGTRLTVL.